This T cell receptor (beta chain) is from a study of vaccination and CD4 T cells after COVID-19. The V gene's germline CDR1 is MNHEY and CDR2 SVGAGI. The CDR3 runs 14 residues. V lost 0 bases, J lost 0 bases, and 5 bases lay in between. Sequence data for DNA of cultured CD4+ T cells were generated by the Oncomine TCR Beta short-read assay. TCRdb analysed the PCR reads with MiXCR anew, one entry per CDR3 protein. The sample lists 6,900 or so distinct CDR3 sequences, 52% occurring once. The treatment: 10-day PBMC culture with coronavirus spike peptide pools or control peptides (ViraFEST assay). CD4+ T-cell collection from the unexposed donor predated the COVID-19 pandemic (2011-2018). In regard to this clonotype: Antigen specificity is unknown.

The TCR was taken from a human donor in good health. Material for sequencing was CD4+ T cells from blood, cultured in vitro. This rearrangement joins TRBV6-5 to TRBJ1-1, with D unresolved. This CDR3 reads CASSYSIVNTEAFF. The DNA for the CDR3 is TGTGCCAGCAGTTACTCGATTGTGAACACTGAAGCTTTCTTT.